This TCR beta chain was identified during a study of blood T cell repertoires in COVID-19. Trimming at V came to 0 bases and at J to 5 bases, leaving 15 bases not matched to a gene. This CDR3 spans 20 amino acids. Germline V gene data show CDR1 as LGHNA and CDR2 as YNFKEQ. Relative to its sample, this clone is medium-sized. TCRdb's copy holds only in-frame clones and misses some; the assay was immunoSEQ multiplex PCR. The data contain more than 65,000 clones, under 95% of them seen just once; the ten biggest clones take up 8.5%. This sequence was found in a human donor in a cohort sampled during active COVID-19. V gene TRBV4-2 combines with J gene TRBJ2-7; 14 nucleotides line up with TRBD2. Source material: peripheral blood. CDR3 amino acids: CASSQEMMRLAGGPPNEQYF. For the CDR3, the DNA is TGTGCCAGCAGCCAAGAGATGATGAGACTAGCGGGGGGGCCGCCCAACGAGCAGTACTTC.